There are many counts of the clone carrying this T cell receptor (beta chain). The sample originates from a study of regulatory T cells in long-lasting Graves disease. CDR3 length: 14 residues. Germline CDR1 is SGHRS and CDR2 is YFSETQ. V was clipped by 2 bases and J by 7 bases; unmatched bases: 6. Time point given: newly diagnosed GD, antithyroid drugs for less than 3 months. From RNA extracted from PBMCs, the TCR library was made. Building of the TCR beta libraries involved iRepertoire HTBI primers and Arm-PCR of CDR3 regions. TCRdb recomputed calls from the multiplex PCR reads with MiXCR, one row per CDR3 protein. Among roughly 510,000 distinct CDR3 sequences, about 16% were seen once, and the ten largest hold 12%. These data are also associated with another study on T cells in Graves' hyperthyroidism and ophthalmopathy.

Source: peripheral blood mononuclear cells (PBMCs), taken at new diagnosis, from a patient treated with antithyroid drugs. The clonotype originates from a man aged 18 to 30 with Graves disease. V usage is TRBV5-1 and J usage is TRBJ2-1; 7 nucleotides align to TRBD1. The CDR3 loop is CASSFEGQKNEQFF. The CDR3 coding sequence is TGCGCCAGCAGCTTTGAGGGACAGAAAAATGAGCAGTTCTTC.